These 16 T cell receptor beta chains originate from one sample sequenced in a study of blood T cell repertoires in COVID-19. Some clones are missing from TCRdb's copy, which holds only in-frame ones; the method was immunoSEQ multiplex PCR. The data contain 350,000 to 450,000 clones, 70% to 90% of them singletons. The sample taken for sequencing was PBMCs or T cells enriched from blood (not recorded which). The receptors were sampled from a woman aged 18-35 years who had been exposed to COVID-19.

A single count supports this clone. J is TRBJ1-6 and V is TRBV27; D is possibly TRBD1 (5 bases). There are 15 residues in the CDR3. Between the trimmed V and J ends, which lost 3 bases and 3 bases, there was a span of 9 bases. Germline V gene lookup returns CDR1 MNHEY and CDR2 SMNVEV (reference sequence). DNA of the CDR3: TGTGCCAGCAGTTTCAGGGTCCACTATAATTCACCCCTCCACTTT. As protein: CASSFRVHYNSPLHF.

The rearrangement joins TRBV5-6 to TRBJ2-7; TRBD2 aligns across 9 bases. Germline V gives CDR1 SGHDT, CDR2 YYEEEE. This CDR3 is 14 amino acids long. The trim removed 0 bases at V and 3 bases at J, leaving 1 base unmatched. The CDR3: CASSLGLADYEQYF. For the CDR3, the DNA is TGTGCCAGCAGCTTGGGACTAGCGGACTACGAGCAGTACTTC.

The rearrangement uses TRBV27 and TRBJ2-1, with 9 bases identical to TRBD1. The V and J ends lost 0 bases and 6 bases, in that order; junction bases with no gene match: 12. CDR1 is MNHEY and CDR2 is SMNVEV in the germline V gene (reference sequence). This CDR3 has 18 residues. Here the CDR3 reads CASSLSPVGTGTPNEQFF. The CDR3 bases are TGTGCCAGCAGTTTATCCCCGGTCGGGACAGGGACCCCCAATGAGCAGTTCTTC.

The chain recombines TRBV14 with TRBJ2-1; D not certain. V was shortened by 3 bases and J by 6 bases, with 9 bases between the two germline ends. The CDR3 is 13 residues long. Germline-derived CDR1 and CDR2 are SGHDN and FVKESK. CDR3 region: CASSQFNSNEQFF. The CDR3 DNA follows: TGTGCCAGCAGCCAGTTCAACAGCAATGAGCAGTTCTTC. The full variable domain, its missing parts supplied by reference TRBV14 and TRBJ2-1, is EAGVTQFPSHSVIEKGQTVTLRCDPISGHDNLYWYRRVMGKEIKFLLHFVKESKQDESGMPNNRFLAERTGGTYSTLKVQPAELEDSGVYFCASSQFNSNEQFFGPGTRLTVL.

V and J are TRBV27 and TRBJ1-1; unclear D gene. Germline values: CDR1 MNHEY, CDR2 SMNVEV (reference sequence). V lost 6 bases to trimming and J lost 4 bases, with 18 bases between them. This CDR3 region has 15 residues. In nucleotides, the CDR3 is TGTGCCAGCAGCCCCCCTGGGAGGGCAGGCACTGAAGCTTTCTTT. Its translation: CASSPPGRAGTEAFF.

The rearrangement joins TRBV7-9 to TRBJ1-2; 7 nucleotides match TRBD1. Germline V gene lookup returns CDR1 SEHNR and CDR2 FQNEAQ (reference sequence). The CDR3 length is 14 residues. V lost 3 bases, J lost 5 bases, and 6 bases stayed unmatched. CDR3 sequence reads: CASSLRGLEYGYTF. As DNA, the CDR3 is TGTGCCAGCAGCTTGAGGGGGCTGGAATATGGCTACACCTTC. The whole variable domain, filled in from reference TRBV7-9 and TRBJ1-2, reads DTGVSQNPRHKITKRGQNVTFRCDPISEHNRLYWYRQTLGQGPEFLTYFQNEAQLEKSRLLSDRFSAERPKGSFSTLEIQRTEQGDSAMYLCASSLRGLEYGYTFGSGTRLTVV.

This sequence joins TRBV18 and TRBJ1-1, with D maybe TRBD1 (5 bases). The CDR3 contains 13 residues. Trimming took off 5 bases at V and 1 base at J, with 8 bases between the two ends. Germline CDR1 is KGHSH and CDR2 is LQKENI. The CDR3, as DNA: TGTGCCAGCTCAGCGGGACGGAACACTGAAGCTTTCTTT. Translating it yields CASSAGRNTEAFF. Full variable domain (remainder filled in from reference TRBV18 and TRBJ1-1): NAGVMQNPRHLVRRRGQEARLRCSPMKGHSHVYWYRQLPEEGLKFMVYLQKENIIDESGMPKERFSAEFPKEGPSILRIQQVVRGDSAAYFCASSAGRNTEAFFGQGTRLTVV.

The chain recombines TRBV5-1 with TRBJ2-1, with 11 positions matching TRBD2. J gave up 1 base and V 0 bases, and 3 bases lay outside the gene matches. The CDR3 contains 17 residues. CDR1 is SGHRS, CDR2 YFSETQ, per germline. The CDR3 protein is CASSLDTSGGSYNEQFF. CDR3 DNA sequence: TGCGCCAGCAGCTTGGATACTAGCGGGGGATCCTACAATGAGCAGTTCTTC.

This chain connects TRBV5-8 to TRBJ2-4; 9 bases fit TRBD2. The CDR3 covers 16 residues. The germline V gene encodes CDR1 SGHTS and CDR2 YDEGEE. V lost 4 bases to trimming and J lost 8 bases; unmatched junction nucleotides: 13. CDR3 residues: CASSPGLAINGDIQYF. The CDR3 DNA sequence: TGTGCCAGCAGCCCAGGACTAGCGATCAATGGGGACATTCAGTACTTC.

The count of this clone is one. The chain combines TRBV27 with TRBJ2-1; tentatively, D is TRBD2 (5 bases). The CDR3 length is 18 residues. Germline V gene data show CDR1 as MNHEY and CDR2 as SMNVEV (reference sequence). Deletions cut 3 bases from V and 10 bases from J, with 28 bases between. CDR3 bases: TGTGCCAGCAGTTTCGAGAGGTTCGATCTAGCCCGGGCCCGAGAGCAGTTCTTC. This gives the protein CASSFERFDLARAREQFF.

CDR3 amino acids: CASSLADNPTQYF. The CDR3, as DNA: TGTGCCAGCAGCTTAGCGGACAATCCAACCCAGTACTTC. The rearrangement uses TRBV7-9 and TRBJ2-5, with D maybe TRBD1 (5 bases). The germline CDR1 and CDR2 sequences are SEHNR and FQNEAQ (reference sequence). There are 13 residues in the CDR3. Deletions cut 0 bases from V and 8 bases from J, with 10 bases between. The full variable domain, its missing parts supplied by reference TRBV7-9 and TRBJ2-5, is DTGVSQNPRHKITKRGQNVTFRCDPISEHNRLYWYRQTLGQGPEFLTYFQNEAQLEKSRLLSDRFSAERPKGSFSTLEIQRTEQGDSAMYLCASSLADNPTQYFGPGTRLLVL.

The chain uses TRBV27 and TRBJ2-2, with 15 bases fitting TRBD2. After removal of 3 bases from V and 4 bases from J, the junction contained 6 bases not matched to a gene. Germline CDR1 reads MNHEY; CDR2 reads SMNVEV (reference sequence). The CDR3 contains 18 residues. This CDR3 is CASSFRTSGRVGTGELFF. CDR3 DNA sequence: TGTGCCAGCAGTTTTCGGACTAGCGGGAGGGTGGGCACCGGGGAGCTGTTTTTT.

This rearrangement joins TRBV27 to TRBJ2-7; no reliable D call. Trimming took 2 bases from V and 1 from J, leaving 12 bases between them. Germline V gene sequence: CDR1 MNHEY, CDR2 SMNVEV (reference sequence). The CDR3 spans 15 residues. The CDR3 loop is CASSLAALISYEQYF. For the CDR3, the DNA is TGTGCCAGCAGTTTAGCGGCGCTTATATCCTACGAGCAGTACTTC.

This chain connects TRBV20-1 to TRBJ2-5; D gene unclear. Germline V lookup: CDR1 DFQATT, CDR2 SNEGSKA (reference sequence). The CDR3 runs 12 residues. V was trimmed by 3 bases and J by 4 bases, leaving 9 bases between them. CDR3 DNA sequence: TGCAGTGCTAGTTTGGCCCCAGAGACCCAGTACTTC. Translating it yields CSASLAPETQYF.

This clone was seen a handful of times. The chain has TRBV19 and TRBJ2-6, with TRBD1 as a possible D gene (6 bases). Deletions cut 7 bases from V and 0 bases from J, with 10 bases between. Germline V gene data show CDR1 as LNHDA and CDR2 as SQIVND (reference sequence). The CDR3 is 15 residues long. This CDR3 is CASTKDSSGANVLTF. CDR3 DNA sequence: TGTGCCAGTACTAAGGACAGCTCTGGGGCCAACGTCCTGACTTTC.

The chain couples TRBV28 to TRBJ1-2; 9 positions agree with TRBD1. The germline CDR1 and CDR2 sequences are MDHEN and SYDVKM. V lost 3 bases to trimming and J lost 7 bases; unmatched junction nucleotides: 9. The CDR3 length is 15 residues. CDR3 DNA: TGTGCCAGCAGTTTCCGAGACAGGGGGTTGGTTGGCTACACCTTC. It codes for CASSFRDRGLVGYTF.